The 3 T cell receptor beta chains presented below share a single source sample, sequenced in a study of identical twins. TCRdb fed the 5' RACE reads into MiXCR, producing one record per CDR3 protein. The profile shows hundreds of thousands of distinct CDR3 sequences, 12% of them singletons. This sample was also put to use in a study of yellow fever vaccine responses in identical twins.

Sequencing was done on a sample of PBMCs. All receptors derive from a woman aged 18 to 35 in good health.

V usage is TRBV28 and J usage is TRBJ2-1; D is possibly TRBD1 or TRBD2 (6 bases each). Trimming removed 10 bases from V and 7 bases from J, with 17 bases in between. In germline, CDR1 is MDHEN, CDR2 SYDVKM. The CDR3 runs to 13 residues. The CDR3 nucleotides are TGTGCCATAGGGGGGCCTCTCGGAAATGAGCAGTTCTTC. It translates to CAIGGPLGNEQFF.

In its sample, this clonotype was seen a few times. The J gene is TRBJ2-1, the V gene TRBV10-3; D is undetermined. The CDR3 has 12 residues. V lost 2 bases and J 9 bases, leaving 8 bases between the germline ends. The germline CDR1 and CDR2 sequences are ENHRY and SYGVKD. The CDR3 reads CAISELGSEQFF. The CDR3 DNA sequence: TGTGCCATCAGTGAGCTAGGGTCTGAGCAGTTCTTC.

This clonotype was counted ten times or more. The chain uses TRBV12-3 or TRBV12-4 and TRBJ1-2, with D unresolved. The CDR3 loop spans 14 amino acids. Trimming left V 3 bases short and J 4 bases short, with 12 bases between. The CDR3 here is CASSFRLSTYGYTF. CDR3 coding DNA: TGTGCCAGCAGTTTTCGTCTGTCCACCTATGGCTACACCTTC.